The 23 T cell receptor beta chains presented below share a single source sample, sequenced in a study of T cell responses to AZD1222 COVID-19 vaccine. Libraries were prepared by immunoSEQ multiplex PCR; TCRdb keeps only in-frame clonotypes and omits some of them. The table has over 50,000 clones, about four fifths seen once. This specimen was peripheral blood, taken on day 0 of AZD1222 vaccination. Receptors originate from an adult in good health.

V is TRBV4-3 and J is TRBJ2-7; TRBD2 matches 7 bases. The CDR3 spans 16 residues. J was trimmed by 0 bases and V by 1 base; bases with no gene match: 6. Germline CDR1 LGHNA, CDR2 YSLEER. This CDR3 reads CASSQVVRTSSYEQYF. Here the CDR3 DNA reads TGCGCCAGCAGCCAAGTAGTGAGGACTAGCTCCTACGAGCAGTACTTC.

The chain links TRBV13 to TRBJ1-6; TRBD1 might be the D (5 bases). The length of the CDR3 is 17 residues. Germline V gene lookup returns CDR1 PRHDT and CDR2 FYEKMQ (reference sequence). Trimming cost V 3 bases and J 0 bases, with 12 bases left between them. In DNA, the CDR3 is TGTGCCAGCAGCTTGGGGACGGGAAGCTCCTATAATTCACCCCTCCACTTT. It is translated as CASSLGTGSSYNSPLHF.

This clone was detected only a few times. The V gene is TRBV7-9, the J gene TRBJ2-5; 9 nucleotides align to TRBD1. J was trimmed by 6 bases and V by 4 bases; bases with no gene match: 9. CDR1 is SEHNR, CDR2 FQNEAQ, per germline (reference sequence). The CDR3 runs 15 residues. The CDR3 DNA reads TGTGCCAGCAGCTCAGACAGGGGGGCGCGGAAGACCCAGTACTTC. It codes for CASSSDRGARKTQYF. The entire variable domain, with the rest obtained from reference TRBV7-9 and TRBJ2-5, is as follows: DTGVSQNPRHKITKRGQNVTFRCDPISEHNRLYWYRQTLGQGPEFLTYFQNEAQLEKSRLLSDRFSAERPKGSFSTLEIQRTEQGDSAMYLCASSSDRGARKTQYFGPGTRLLVL.

This clone has more than one count but fewer than ten. The J gene is TRBJ2-5, the V gene TRBV3-1 (or the pseudogene TRBV3-2); no definite D call. The CDR3 is 15 residues long. V was pared by 0 bases and J by 5 bases, with 13 bases between. In germline, CDR1 is LGHDT, CDR2 YNNKEL (reference sequence). The CDR3 sequence: CASSQDWARWETQYF. CDR3 bases: TGTGCCAGCAGCCAAGATTGGGCCCGCTGGGAGACCCAGTACTTC.

This CDR3 is CASSESRRRIYEAFF. DNA of the CDR3: TGTGCCAGCAGTGAATCACGTCGGCGGATATATGAAGCTTTCTTT. The chain uses TRBV6-4 and TRBJ1-1; D not certain. V was cut by 3 bases and J by 7 bases, with 18 bases left in between. The CDR3 has 15 residues. The germline CDR1 and CDR2 sequences are MRHNA and SNTAGT.

This clone was observed a handful of times. The rearrangement joins TRBV6-5 to TRBJ1-5; 7 bases are a match to TRBD1. Germline V gives CDR1 MNHEY, CDR2 SVGAGI. The ends lost 6 bases at V and 6 bases at J; junction bases unmatched: 5. The CDR3 contains 13 residues. The chain's CDR3 is CASSQTGTQPQHF. DNA for the CDR3: TGTGCCAGCAGCCAGACAGGGACTCAGCCCCAGCATTTT.

The rearrangement links TRBV5-1 to TRBJ2-3; 13 nucleotides agree with TRBD2. Germline V gene lookup returns CDR1 SGHRS and CDR2 YFSETQ. This CDR3 contains 14 residues. V lost 4 bases and J lost 6; bases outside the gene matches: 2. The CDR3 coding sequence is TGCGCCAGCAGCCCGGGACTAGCGGGGGATACGCAGTATTTT. This sequence encodes CASSPGLAGDTQYF.

Of note for this clone: One end of the junction varies from germline; a read error may be responsible. This rearrangement joins TRBV5-1 to TRBJ1-4; D call uncertain. CDR1 is SGHRS and CDR2 is YFSETQ in the germline V gene. This CDR3 has 13 amino acids. CDR3 sequence (DNA): TGCGCCAGCAGGGTGGCGCCTAAGGAAAAACTGTTTTTT. Translating gives CASRVAPKEKLFF.

The chain employs TRBV28 and TRBJ2-7, with 10 nucleotides matching TRBD2. V shed 5 bases and J 2 bases; nucleotides not matched to a gene: 9. Germline V gene lookup returns CDR1 MDHEN and CDR2 SYDVKM. The CDR3 sequence is 16 residues long. The CDR3 DNA sequence: TGTGCCAGCAGTGAGCATAGCGGGGGGAATCCCTACGAGCAGTACTTC. Amino acids: CASSEHSGGNPYEQYF.

The chain couples TRBV4-1 to TRBJ1-5; D gene ambiguous. Trimming removed 1 base from V and 0 bases from J, with 10 bases in between. CDR3 size: 16 residues. Per the germline V gene, CDR1 is MGHRA and CDR2 is YSYEKL. The CDR3 loop reads CASSQAFPDSNQPQHF. Written as DNA, the CDR3 is TGCGCCAGCAGCCAAGCATTTCCGGATAGCAATCAGCCCCAGCATTTT.

The chain links TRBV3-1 (or the pseudogene TRBV3-2) to TRBJ2-7; TRBD1 matches at 8 bases. The CDR3 extends over 13 amino acids. V lost 1 base, J lost 7 bases, and 3 bases stayed unmatched. Germline V gene lookup returns CDR1 LGHDT and CDR2 YNNKEL (reference sequence). CDR3 in amino acids: CASSQARGQEQYF. The CDR3 DNA reads TGTGCCAGCAGCCAAGCCAGGGGGCAAGAGCAGTACTTC.

The CDR3 reads CASSIEARDTNYGYTF. The CDR3 DNA sequence: TGTGCCAGTAGTATAGAGGCCAGGGACACTAACTATGGCTACACCTTC. The rearrangement uses TRBV19 and TRBJ1-2; weak D call: TRBD1 (6 bases). Germline V gene data show CDR1 as LNHDA and CDR2 as SQIVND (reference sequence). The CDR3 spans 16 residues. Trimming left V 0 bases short and J 0 bases short, with 11 bases between.

The J gene is TRBJ1-2, the V gene TRBV5-5; D gene ambiguous. The CDR3 sequence is 15 residues long. Deletions cut 4 bases from V and 4 bases from J, with 17 bases between. Germline V gene sequence: CDR1 SGHKS, CDR2 YYEKEE (reference sequence). The CDR3 DNA is TGTGCCAGCAGCGCCCGGGAAAACGGAGGCTATGGCTACACCTTC. Its translation: CASSARENGGYGYTF.

The chain has TRBV12-3 or TRBV12-4 and TRBJ2-1, with D unresolved. Trimming shortened V by 8 bases and J by 5 bases, and 10 bases separated the two germline ends. The CDR3 length is 12 residues. The CDR3, as DNA: TGTGCCAGCGGCAAAACTGACAATGAGCAGTTCTTC. As protein: CASGKTDNEQFF.

Only one count was recorded for this clone. The chain recombines TRBV11-2 with TRBJ2-7; D assignment may be TRBD1 or TRBD2 (5 bases each). This CDR3 contains 12 residues. The germline V gene encodes CDR1 SGHAT and CDR2 FQNNGV. Trimming cost V 6 bases and J 7 bases, with 13 bases left between them. The CDR3 is CASRGRDVEQYF. The DNA of the CDR3 is TGTGCCAGCAGGGGCAGGGACGTTGAGCAGTACTTC. The whole variable domain, remainder taken from reference TRBV11-2 and TRBJ2-7, is EAGVAQSPRYKIIEKRQSVAFWCNPISGHATLYWYQQILGQGPKLLIQFQNNGVVDDSQLPKDRFSAERLKGVDSTLKIQPAKLEDSAVYLCASRGRDVEQYFGPGTRLTVT.

The CDR3, as DNA: TGTGCCAGCAGTTTGGCGACTAGCGGAAGCTCCTACGAGCAGTACTTC. Its translation is CASSLATSGSSYEQYF. This chain connects TRBV27 to TRBJ2-7, with TRBD2 matching over 9 bases. V was clipped by 3 bases and J by 0 bases; unmatched bases: 6. Looked up from germline, CDR1 is MNHEY and CDR2 is SMNVEV (reference sequence). The CDR3 spans 16 residues.

The V and J genes are TRBV2 and TRBJ1-6; a weak D match, TRBD1 (6 bases). The CDR3 extends over 16 amino acids. CDR1 is SNHLY, CDR2 FYNNEI, per germline. Deletions cut 8 bases from V and 4 bases from J, with 18 bases between. CDR3 sequence: CASLGGTGIYNSPLHF. The CDR3 DNA is TGTGCCAGCCTTGGAGGAACAGGGATTTATAATTCACCCCTCCACTTT. The complete variable domain, with remaining parts taken from reference TRBV2 and TRBJ1-6, reads EPEVTQTPSHQVTQMGQEVILRCVPISNHLYFYWYRQILGQKVEFLVSFYNNEISEKSEIFDDQFSVERPDGSNFTLKIRSTKLEDSAMYFCASLGGTGIYNSPLHFGNGTRLTVT.

The rearrangement uses TRBV6-1 and TRBJ1-5; D is uncertain. Germline V gene lookup returns CDR1 MNHNS and CDR2 SASEGT. CDR3 length equals 15 residues. V was cut by 1 base and J by 1 base, with 8 bases left in between. The CDR3 DNA reads TGTGCCAGCAGTGAAGAAGGCCGGAGCAATCAGCCCCAGCATTTT. Translation: CASSEEGRSNQPQHF.

V usage is TRBV11-3 and J usage is TRBJ1-6; D gene ambiguous. Germline CDR1 reads SGHNT; CDR2 reads YENEEA. The CDR3 is made up of 14 amino acids. The V end lost 0 bases, the J end lost 4 bases, and 4 bases lay between the germline ends. In DNA, the CDR3 is TGTGCCAGCAGCTTAGAGAGATATAATTCACCCCTCCACTTT. Translation gives CASSLERYNSPLHF.

The chain couples TRBV6-5 to TRBJ1-1, with D tentatively TRBD1 (6 bases). CDR3 length equals 16 residues. V was cut by 2 bases and J by 6 bases, with 19 bases left in between. The germline gives CDR1 MNHEY, CDR2 SVGAGI. The CDR3 bases are TGTGCCAGCAGTTACGGGGTCGAGTGGGGGGCCTCTGAAGCTTTCTTT. This sequence encodes CASSYGVEWGASEAFF.

This clone was seen a handful of times. This rearrangement joins TRBV4-3 to TRBJ2-1; 8 nucleotides match TRBD2. Unmatched junction bases numbered 10, after V lost 3 bases and J lost 6 bases. The CDR3 sequence is 16 residues long. CDR1 and CDR2 from the germline V gene are LGHNA and YSLEER. CDR3: CASSHSSGLEGNEQFF. The DNA of the CDR3 is TGCGCCAGCAGCCATTCCTCGGGACTAGAGGGCAATGAGCAGTTCTTC.

This chain joins TRBV6-6 and TRBJ2-7; D is uncertain. CDR1 and CDR2 (germline): MNHNY, SVGAGI (reference sequence). Trimming took off 8 bases at V and 5 bases at J, with 13 bases between the two ends. The CDR3 is 12 amino acids. The CDR3 nucleotides read TGTGCCAGCCAACCATACCCCCACGAGCAGTACTTC. This codes for CASQPYPHEQYF.

The chain employs TRBV11-2 and TRBJ2-2; D possibly corresponds to TRBD1 (6 bases). The CDR3 spans 17 residues. From germline, CDR1 is SGHAT and CDR2 FQNNGV. V was cut by 2 bases and J by 3 bases, with 16 bases left in between. DNA for the CDR3: TGTGCCAGCAGCTTAAGGGTGAACTCAGGGGACACCGGGGAGCTGTTTTTT. It encodes CASSLRVNSGDTGELFF.